Listed here are 19 T cell receptor beta chains from one sample, sequenced in a study of CD8+ T cells in alopecia areata. Investigators isolated RNA and reverse transcribed it into cDNA to act as the sequencing template. The data were produced by immunoSEQ multiplex PCR, yet TCRdb's version contains in-frame clones alone and is incomplete. Here the sample spans some 190,000 clones, around 51% being singletons. The treatment: oral pan-JAK inhibitor, 5-10 mg twice daily. This specimen consisted of CD8+ T cells sorted from blood, obtained at week 52, from a patient treated with tofacitinib. All receptors come from a human donor with alopecia areata.

This chain connects TRBV6-5 to TRBJ2-3, with D maybe TRBD1 (7 bases). The germline V gene has CDR1 MNHEY and CDR2 SVGAGI. With 7 bases removed from V and 4 bases from J, the gap between germline ends came to 12 bases. This CDR3 region has 13 residues. The CDR3 sequence: CASNRGGADTQYF. The CDR3, as DNA: TGTGCCAGCAACAGGGGAGGCGCAGATACGCAGTATTTT.

There are a few counts of this clone. This rearrangement joins TRBV19 to TRBJ2-5; D unclear. Trimming shortened V by 0 bases and J by 5 bases, and 7 bases separated the two germline ends. From germline, CDR1 is LNHDA and CDR2 SQIVND (reference sequence). This CDR3 spans 13 amino acids. The CDR3 region is CASSIDRWETQYF. CDR3 sequence (DNA): TGTGCCAGTAGTATAGATCGTTGGGAGACCCAGTACTTC.

The V gene is TRBV29-1, the J gene TRBJ2-1; possible D gene TRBD2, 5 bases. This CDR3 comprises 12 residues. Per germline, CDR1 SQVTM and CDR2 ANQGSEA. V was trimmed by 6 bases and J by 5 bases, leaving 11 bases between them. This CDR3 reads CSVHPGDNEQFF. The DNA for the CDR3 is TGCAGCGTGCACCCCGGGGACAATGAGCAGTTCTTC.

The chain has TRBV7-9 and TRBJ2-7; possible D gene TRBD1, 5 bases. The CDR3 is 13 amino acids. V lost 5 bases, J lost 5 bases, and 13 bases lay in between. Germline values: CDR1 SEHNR, CDR2 FQNEAQ (reference sequence). DNA for the CDR3: TGTGCCAGCAGCGGCCAGGGTGGGGACGAGCAGTACTTC. It translates to CASSGQGGDEQYF.

This chain links TRBV5-1 with TRBJ2-2, with no clear D. This CDR3 is built from 15 residues. With 2 bases removed from V and 6 bases from J, the gap between germline ends came to 14 bases. From germline, CDR1 is SGHRS and CDR2 YFSETQ. The CDR3 sequence: CASSFWPGRSGELFF. CDR3 DNA: TGCGCCAGCAGCTTCTGGCCGGGCCGGTCCGGGGAGCTGTTTTTT. Looking up the rest from reference TRBV5-1 and TRBJ2-2 gives the full variable domain: KAGVTQTPRYLIKTRGQQVTLSCSPISGHRSVSWYQQTPGQGLQFLFEYFSETQRNKGNFPGRFSGRQFSNSRSEMNVSTLELGDSALYLCASSFWPGRSGELFFGEGSRLTVL.

A few counts support this clone. The chain carries TRBV29-1 and TRBJ1-2, with 7 bases fitting TRBD1. In germline, CDR1 is SQVTM, CDR2 ANQGSEA. The CDR3 totals 13 residues. V gave up 4 bases and J gave up 4 bases; unmatched junction bases: 6. The DNA of the CDR3 is TGCAGCGTTGTGGAGGGGGCGGCCTATGGCTACACCTTC. Translating gives CSVVEGAAYGYTF.

This rearrangement joins TRBV6-1 to TRBJ2-2; 7 bases align to TRBD1. J lost 3 bases, V lost 7 bases, and 2 bases had no gene match. The CDR3 loop spans 13 amino acids. Per the germline V gene, CDR1 is MNHNS and CDR2 is SASEGT. The CDR3 here is CASNTGDTGELFF. In nucleotides, the CDR3 is TGTGCCAGCAATACAGGGGACACCGGGGAGCTGTTTTTT.

This clone showed up just once. The chain employs TRBV7-3 and TRBJ2-1; 8 bases line up with TRBD1. The ends lost 1 base at V and 8 bases at J; junction bases unmatched: 7. Germline V gene lookup returns CDR1 SGHTA and CDR2 FQGTGA. CDR3 length equals 15 residues. CDR3: CASSLIQGATDEQFF. The DNA of the CDR3 is TGTGCCAGCAGCTTAATCCAGGGGGCTACCGATGAGCAGTTCTTC.

V gene TRBV4-1 combines with J gene TRBJ2-3; tentatively, D is TRBD2 (6 bases). This CDR3 spans 16 amino acids. CDR1 is MGHRA, CDR2 YSYEKL, per germline. V was cut by 1 base and J by 2 bases, with 13 bases left in between. The CDR3 protein is CASSQGRLVYTDTQYF. The CDR3 nucleotides are TGCGCCAGCAGCCAAGGTCGACTAGTTTACACAGATACGCAGTATTTT.

In regard to this clone: Additional DNA sequences in this sample encode the identical CDR3. The chain uses TRBV13 and TRBJ1-1, with TRBD1 as a possible D gene (5 bases). Germline CDR1 PRHDT, CDR2 FYEKMQ (reference sequence). This CDR3 spans 14 amino acids. V was shortened by 0 bases and J by 3 bases, with 8 bases between the two germline ends. CDR3 DNA: TGTGCCAGCAGCTTAGGCGGGGGGGACACTGAAGCTTTCTTT. It codes for CASSLGGGDTEAFF.

V is TRBV23-1 and J is TRBJ2-5; TRBD2 aligns across 14 bases. TRBV23-1 is known as an ORF, though its function is uncertain. V shed 4 bases and J 2 bases; nucleotides not matched to a gene: 6. The CDR3 is made up of 17 amino acids. CDR3 loop: CASSRHGTSGGQETQYF. CDR3 nucleotides: TGCGCCAGCAGTCGCCACGGGACTAGCGGGGGTCAAGAGACCCAGTACTTC.

The chain combines TRBV6-5 with TRBJ2-3; TRBD2 aligns across 10 bases. The germline CDR1 and CDR2 sequences are MNHEY and SVGAGI. With 0 bases clipped from V and 1 base from J, the junction kept 1 base outside the gene matches. The CDR3 has 16 residues. This CDR3 reads CASSYSTSGGTDTQYF. The CDR3 coding sequence is TGTGCCAGCAGTTACTCCACTAGCGGGGGCACAGATACGCAGTATTTT.

The rearrangement links TRBV7-9 to TRBJ2-1; D remains unclear. Trimming took off 7 bases at V and 6 bases at J, with 10 bases between the two ends. Germline-derived CDR1 and CDR2 are SEHNR and FQNEAQ (reference sequence). The CDR3 extends over 12 amino acids. In DNA, the CDR3 is TGTGCCAGCACTTCACTCCCCAATGAGCAGTTCTTC. Translation gives CASTSLPNEQFF.

J is TRBJ2-7 and V is TRBV14, with D possibly being TRBD1 or TRBD2 (5 bases each). Trimming pared 1 base from V and 2 bases from J, leaving 12 bases between. The CDR3 contains 15 residues. Germline loops: CDR1 SGHDN, CDR2 FVKESK. The CDR3 region is CASSQVIGDPYEQYF. The CDR3 region has the DNA TGTGCCAGCAGCCAAGTGATTGGGGACCCCTACGAGCAGTACTTC.

The gene calls are TRBV20-1 and TRBJ2-7; no firm D call. V dropped 8 bases and J dropped 2 bases, with 10 bases sitting between them. Germline CDR1 DFQATT, CDR2 SNEGSKA (reference sequence). The CDR3 loop spans 11 amino acids. CDR3 sequence: CSFGSPYEQYF. The DNA of the CDR3 is TGCAGTTTCGGGTCCCCCTACGAGCAGTACTTC.

The CDR3 reads CAWSVRNMNYTF. The DNA for the CDR3 is TGTGCCTGGAGTGTACGTAACATGAACTACACCTTC. The V gene is TRBV30, the J gene TRBJ1-2; D not resolved. The germline V and J ends were trimmed by 0 bases and 10 bases, with 12 bases remaining between them. The germline V gene encodes CDR1 GTSNPN and CDR2 SVGIG (reference sequence). The CDR3 has 12 residues.

This chain links TRBV30 with TRBJ2-1; TRBD1 might be the D (6 bases). Germline V lookup: CDR1 GTSNPN, CDR2 SVGIG (reference sequence). This CDR3 has 14 residues. The germline V and J ends were trimmed by 1 base and 10 bases, with 17 bases remaining between them. DNA of the CDR3: TGTGCCTGGAGTGCCCCTTCTCTAGACAGGGAGCAGTTCTTC. Its translation: CAWSAPSLDREQFF.

The V call is TRBV30, the J call TRBJ1-2; D gene ambiguous. The CDR3 totals 13 residues. Germline V gene data show CDR1 as GTSNPN and CDR2 as SVGIG (reference sequence). Between the trimmed V and J ends, which lost 1 base and 3 bases, there was a span of 9 bases. CDR3: CAWSAITDYGYTF. CDR3 nucleotide sequence: TGTGCCTGGAGTGCTATCACCGACTATGGCTACACCTTC. The full variable domain, its missing parts supplied by reference TRBV30 and TRBJ1-2, is SQTIHQWPATLVQPVGSPLSLECTVEGTSNPNLYWYRQAAGRGLQLLFYSVGIGQISSEVPQNLSASRPQDRQFILSSKKLLLSDSGFYLCAWSAITDYGYTFGSGTRLTVV.

This clone was counted a few times. CDR3 DNA sequence: TGTGCCAGCAGCTGGACGGCCAGGAACTCTGGAAACACCATATATTTT. Amino acid sequence: CASSWTARNSGNTIYF. The genes are TRBV11-2 and TRBJ1-3, with D hard to call. CDR1 is SGHAT, CDR2 FQNNGV, per germline. The length of the CDR3 is 16 residues. V gave up 4 bases and J gave up 0 bases, with 13 bases separating them.